This passage covers 29 T cell receptor beta chains from one sample sequenced in a study of blood T cell repertoires in COVID-19 (dated by TCRdb to 2019 to 2021). Libraries came from the immunoSEQ multiplex PCR assay. This immuneACCESS table, as held by TCRdb, lists in-frame sequences with V and J called but not all clones. Of the missing ones, under half trace to an unresolved V gene in checked studies; the others have no known cause. A total of about 200,000 clones appear in this sample, nearly 90% of them only once. The top ten clonotypes cover under 3% of the sample. The sequenced sample was PBMCs or T cells enriched from blood (not recorded which). The receptor source for this set is a woman aged 40 to 50 with acute COVID-19.

This chain links TRBV6-5 with TRBJ1-3; TRBD1 matches 8 bases. CDR1 and CDR2 from the germline V gene are MNHEY and SVGAGI. The J segment lost 4 bases and the V segment lost 5 bases, leaving 7 bases of the junction unmatched. This CDR3 is 15 amino acids long. Here the CDR3 reads CASSPGQGGGNTIYF. In DNA, the CDR3 is TGTGCCAGCAGTCCCGGACAGGGCGGGGGAAACACCATATATTTT.

This chain connects TRBV3-1 (or the pseudogene TRBV3-2) to TRBJ2-1, with 13 bases that match TRBD2. V trimming: 2 bases; J trimming: 1 base; junction bases outside the gene matches: 8. Germline loops: CDR1 LGHDT, CDR2 YNNKEL (reference sequence). The CDR3 spans 19 residues. The CDR3: CASSQQGLAGIRSYNEQFF. The DNA of the CDR3 is TGTGCCAGCAGCCAACAGGGACTAGCGGGAATAAGGTCCTACAATGAGCAGTTCTTC.

This sequence joins TRBV29-1 and TRBJ1-4; TRBD1 matches 7 bases. This CDR3 has 12 amino acids. The germline gives CDR1 SQVTM, CDR2 ANQGSEA. The ends lost 7 bases at V and 7 bases at J; junction bases unmatched: 6. DNA for the CDR3: TGCAGCGCCCTCGGGACAGTTGAAAAACTGTTTTTT. This codes for CSALGTVEKLFF. The variable domain in full, completed from reference TRBV29-1 and TRBJ1-4, reads SAVISQKPSRDICQRGTSLTIQCQVDSQVTMMFWYRQQPGQSLTLIATANQGSEATYESGFVIDKFPISRPNLTFSTLTVSNMSPEDSSIYLCSALGTVEKLFFGSGTQLSVL.

Only one count was recorded for this clone. V is TRBV19 and J is TRBJ1-4, with a possible D match to TRBD1 (5 bases). The CDR3 totals 15 residues. V shed 4 bases and J shed 0 bases, with 9 bases lying between them. The V gene's germline CDR1 is LNHDA and CDR2 SQIVND (reference sequence). CDR3 residues: CASSTSQATNEKLFF. DNA for the CDR3: TGTGCCAGTAGTACCTCACAGGCAACTAATGAAAAACTGTTTTTT. The full variable domain, with the rest looked up from reference TRBV19 and TRBJ1-4, is DGGITQSPKYLFRKEGQNVTLSCEQNLNHDAMYWYRQDPGQGLRLIYYSQIVNDFQKGDIAEGYSVSREKKESFPLTVTSAQKNPTAFYLCASSTSQATNEKLFFGSGTQLSVL.

The rearrangement joins TRBV3-1 (or the pseudogene TRBV3-2) to TRBJ1-6; D is possibly TRBD1 (6 bases). Trimming stripped 4 bases from V and 8 bases from J, with 15 bases between. This CDR3 is built from 15 residues. From germline, CDR1 is LGHDT and CDR2 YNNKEL (reference sequence). Here the CDR3 reads CASSLTGSRDSPLHF. CDR3 bases: TGTGCCAGCAGCCTTACAGGGTCGCGGGATTCACCCCTCCACTTT.

J is TRBJ2-2 and V is TRBV5-1, with 8 bases matching TRBD2. Per germline, CDR1 SGHRS and CDR2 YFSETQ. Losses at the gene ends were 4 bases for V and 4 bases for J; bases not matched to a gene: 9. The CDR3 sequence is 16 residues long. DNA of the CDR3: TGCGCCAGCAGCCCCCTGGCGGGGGGCTCCACCGGGGAGCTGTTTTTT. It translates to CASSPLAGGSTGELFF.

This sequence joins TRBV6-5 and TRBJ1-4, with unresolved D. The CDR3 covers 13 residues. Germline V gene data show CDR1 as MNHEY and CDR2 as SVGAGI. V gave up 4 bases and J gave up 3 bases, with 6 bases separating them. DNA of the CDR3: TGTGCCAGCAGTTCCGAGGCTAATGAAAAACTGTTTTTT. Protein product: CASSSEANEKLFF.

This clone was counted a few times. This chain connects TRBV28 to TRBJ1-6; TRBD1 matches 9 bases. Germline-derived CDR1 and CDR2 are MDHEN and SYDVKM. V lost 6 bases and J lost 9; bases outside the gene matches: 12. The CDR3 totals 16 residues. CDR3 nucleotides: TGTGCCAGCAGCCAAACATCCGGGACAGGGAGTTCACCCCTCCACTTT. Translation gives CASSQTSGTGSSPLHF.

The chain carries TRBV14 and TRBJ1-2; 8 bases line up with TRBD1. J was trimmed by 2 bases and V by 3 bases; bases with no gene match: 8. The CDR3 has 16 residues. The germline gives CDR1 SGHDN, CDR2 FVKESK. The CDR3 DNA reads TGTGCCAGCAGCCATGCCCGGACAGGGCACAACTATGGCTACACCTTC. It encodes CASSHARTGHNYGYTF.

The V call is TRBV19, the J call TRBJ1-6, with D perhaps matching TRBD1 (6 bases). CDR1 and CDR2 (germline): LNHDA, SQIVND (reference sequence). The ends were cut back, 7 bases at V and 5 bases at J, with 15 bases in the middle. This CDR3 is 15 amino acids long. The CDR3 DNA reads TGTGCCAGTAACCCAATAGGGGGTCATAATTCACCCCTCCACTTT. Translated: CASNPIGGHNSPLHF.

The chain has TRBV15 and TRBJ2-7; tentative D call: TRBD2 (6 bases). Germline assignment: CDR1 LNHNV and CDR2 YYDKDF (reference sequence). CDR3 length: 15 residues. Trimming shortened V by 0 bases and J by 6 bases, and 15 bases separated the two germline ends. CDR3 protein: CATSRDQEGFREQYF. In nucleotides, the CDR3 is TGTGCCACCAGCAGAGATCAGGAGGGGTTTCGCGAGCAGTACTTC. Combining the CDR3 with reference TRBV15 and TRBJ2-7 gives the whole variable domain DAMVIQNPRYQVTQFGKPVTLSCSQTLNHNVMYWYQQKSSQAPKLLFHYYDKDFNNEADTPDNFQSRRPNTSFCFLDIRSPGLGDTAMYLCATSRDQEGFREQYFGPGTRLTVT.

The rearrangement links TRBV5-8 to TRBJ2-7, with D possibly matching TRBD1 (6 bases). The CDR3 extends over 14 amino acids. Trimming took 1 base from V and 5 from J, leaving 13 bases between them. The germline CDR1 and CDR2 sequences are SGHTS and YDEGEE. The CDR3 sequence is CASSLRQGRDEQYF. CDR3 coding DNA: TGTGCCAGCAGCTTGAGGCAGGGGCGGGACGAGCAGTACTTC. The full variable domain, its missing parts supplied by reference TRBV5-8 and TRBJ2-7, is EAGVTQSPTHLIKTRGQQATLRCSPISGHTSVYWYQQALGLGLQFLLWYDEGEERNRGNFPPRFSGRQFPNYSSELNVNALELEDSALYLCASSLRQGRDEQYFGPGTRLTVT.

This clone was seen only once. The chain is built from TRBV28 and TRBJ1-3, with D unresolved. This CDR3 contains 12 residues. V was pared by 1 base and J by 8 bases, with 6 bases between. CDR1 MDHEN and CDR2 SYDVKM come from the germline V gene. CDR3 amino acids: CASSLSSDTIYF. The CDR3 nucleotides read TGTGCCAGCAGTTTATCATCGGACACCATATATTTT.

This clone was detected only a few times. This rearrangement joins TRBV5-4 to TRBJ2-7; maybe TRBD2 (5 bases). Germline V gene lookup returns CDR1 SGHNT and CDR2 YYREEE (reference sequence). The ends were cut back, 0 bases at V and 6 bases at J, with 13 bases in the middle. The CDR3 has 14 amino acids. The CDR3 is CASSLAGRGGEQYF. The DNA of the CDR3 is TGTGCCAGCAGCTTGGCCGGACGCGGAGGCGAGCAGTACTTC. Looking up the rest from reference TRBV5-4 and TRBJ2-7 gives the full variable domain: ETGVTQSPTHLIKTRGQQVTLRCSSQSGHNTVSWYQQALGQGPQFIFQYYREEENGRGNFPPRFSGLQFPNYSSELNVNALELDDSALYLCASSLAGRGGEQYFGPGTRLTVT.

The chain joins TRBV30 to TRBJ2-2; D not certain. This CDR3 has 13 residues. The V gene's germline CDR1 is GTSNPN and CDR2 SVGIG (reference sequence). The V gene lost 2 bases and the J gene lost 5 bases, with 9 bases spanning the gap. This CDR3 reads CAWSSSRTGELFF. The CDR3 bases are TGTGCCTGGAGTTCCTCCCGGACCGGGGAGCTGTTTTTT.

This rearrangement joins TRBV11-2 to TRBJ2-1; 9 bases match TRBD2. Per germline, CDR1 SGHAT and CDR2 FQNNGV. The CDR3 loop spans 17 amino acids. V shed 1 base, J shed 9 bases, and the junction held 13 bases outside the gene matches. The CDR3 reads CASSLGTRLAGIIEQFF. CDR3 nucleotide sequence: TGTGCCAGCAGCTTAGGCACAAGGCTAGCGGGAATAATTGAGCAGTTCTTC.

This sequence joins TRBV19 and TRBJ2-7, with 7 positions matching TRBD1. V dropped 4 bases and J dropped 5; count of bases not matched to a gene: 8. Germline CDR1 LNHDA, CDR2 SQIVND (reference sequence). The CDR3 contains 14 residues. DNA for the CDR3: TGTGCCAGTAGTACGACAGGGAGTCTGGACGAGCAGTACTTC. Translating it yields CASSTTGSLDEQYF. Together with reference TRBV19 and TRBJ2-7, the CDR3 gives the full variable domain: DGGITQSPKYLFRKEGQNVTLSCEQNLNHDAMYWYRQDPGQGLRLIYYSQIVNDFQKGDIAEGYSVSREKKESFPLTVTSAQKNPTAFYLCASSTTGSLDEQYFGPGTRLTVT.

This clone was observed a few times. This sample includes further DNA sequences coding for the same CDR3. This rearrangement joins TRBV6-5 to TRBJ1-4, with D unclear. The CDR3 consists of 13 residues. In germline, CDR1 is MNHEY, CDR2 SVGAGI. V was clipped by 6 bases and J by 0 bases, with 5 bases between them. CDR3 residues: CASSQTTNEKLFF. DNA for the CDR3: TGTGCCAGCAGCCAAACAACTAATGAAAAACTGTTTTTT.

This clone appeared a few times. This chain uses TRBV11-2 with TRBJ1-2; tentatively, D is TRBD1 (5 bases). The CDR3 runs to 13 residues. The germline CDR1 and CDR2 sequences are SGHAT and FQNNGV. Between the trimmed V and J ends, which lost 5 bases and 2 bases, there was a span of 9 bases. The CDR3 protein is CASSQQENYGYTF. CDR3 bases: TGTGCCAGCAGCCAACAGGAAAACTATGGCTACACCTTC.

The chain is built from TRBV18 and TRBJ2-7; D is undetermined. This CDR3 region has 13 residues. The V gene lost 3 bases and the J gene lost 2 bases, with 8 bases spanning the gap. Germline V lookup: CDR1 KGHSH, CDR2 LQKENI. The chain's CDR3 is CASSPPKTYEQYF. The CDR3 DNA is TGTGCCAGCTCACCTCCTAAAACCTACGAGCAGTACTTC.

The chain uses TRBV2 and TRBJ2-3; D uncertain. Trimming shortened V by 7 bases and J by 4 bases, and 3 bases separated the two germline ends. Germline CDR1 reads SNHLY; CDR2 reads FYNNEI. There are 10 residues in the CDR3. The CDR3 loop reads CASIADTQYF. In nucleotides, the CDR3 is TGTGCCAGCATAGCAGATACGCAGTATTTT.

In this sample, this clone turned up once. This rearrangement joins TRBV10-3 to TRBJ1-3; 7 nucleotides match TRBD1. The CDR3 is 15 amino acids. V shed 2 bases and J 0 bases; nucleotides not matched to a gene: 1. Germline V gene sequence: CDR1 ENHRY, CDR2 SYGVKD. The DNA for the CDR3 is TGTGCCATCAGTGAGGGGACAGACTCTGGAAACACCATATATTTT. As protein: CAISEGTDSGNTIYF.

This chain uses TRBV9 with TRBJ2-7, with 9 positions matching TRBD1. CDR1 SGDLS and CDR2 YYNGEE come from the germline V gene. The CDR3 has 15 amino acids. Germline trimming cut 3 bases from V and 4 bases from J; bases unmatched to any gene: 8. The CDR3 here is CASSASGTGIYEQYF. CDR3 nucleotide sequence: TGTGCCAGCAGCGCTTCCGGGACAGGGATTTACGAGCAGTACTTC.

V usage is TRBV7-8 and J usage is TRBJ1-1; D not resolved. Trimming removed 4 bases at V and 5 bases at J, with 14 bases between. This CDR3 is 14 amino acids long. CDR1 is SGHVS and CDR2 is FQNEAQ in the germline V gene. As DNA, the CDR3 is TGTGCCAGCAGCTCAAACATCGCGGGGACTGAAGCTTTCTTT. As protein: CASSSNIAGTEAFF.

The chain employs TRBV9 and TRBJ2-2; D remains unclear. This CDR3 has 12 amino acids. V was trimmed by 4 bases and J by 2 bases, leaving 3 bases between them. Germline V gene sequence: CDR1 SGDLS, CDR2 YYNGEE. The CDR3 spells CASSPNTGELFF. The DNA of the CDR3 is TGTGCCAGCAGCCCTAACACCGGGGAGCTGTTTTTT.

The J gene is TRBJ1-4, the V gene TRBV7-2, with D perhaps matching TRBD1 (5 bases). The CDR3 extends over 16 amino acids. The V gene's germline CDR1 is SGHTA and CDR2 FQGNSA. Trimming shortened V by 1 base and J by 7 bases, and 16 bases separated the two germline ends. For the CDR3, the DNA is TGTGCCAGCAGCTTAGACGCTTTCGGGGGTAGTGAAAAACTGTTTTTT. Its translation: CASSLDAFGGSEKLFF. The full variable domain, with the rest looked up from reference TRBV7-2 and TRBJ1-4, is GAGVSQSPSNKVTEKGKDVELRCDPISGHTALYWYRQSLGQGLEFLIYFQGNSAPDKSGLPSDRFSAERTGGSVSTLTIQRTQQEDSAVYLCASSLDAFGGSEKLFFGSGTQLSVL.

The gene calls are TRBV7-2 and TRBJ1-2; 8 nucleotides line up with TRBD1. V shed 3 bases and J 8 bases; nucleotides not matched to a gene: 8. This CDR3 is built from 14 residues. Germline values: CDR1 SGHTA, CDR2 FQGNSA. In DNA, the CDR3 is TGTGCCAGCAGCTTCAAGGGCAGGGGGCAAGGCTACACCTTC. Translation: CASSFKGRGQGYTF.

The chain joins TRBV5-8 to TRBJ1-6; 9 bases map to TRBD1. With 1 base clipped from V and 9 bases from J, the junction kept 8 bases outside the gene matches. Per the germline V gene, CDR1 is SGHTS and CDR2 is YDEGEE. The CDR3 length is 16 residues. The CDR3 DNA reads as TGTGCCAGCAGCTTGATGTGGGGACAGGGCTTTTCACCCCTCCACTTT. Its protein product is CASSLMWGQGFSPLHF.

The chain employs TRBV19 and TRBJ2-7, with TRBD1 matching over 8 bases. V lost 3 bases and J lost 3; bases outside the gene matches: 4. Per the germline V gene, CDR1 is LNHDA and CDR2 is SQIVND (reference sequence). This CDR3 region has 14 residues. The CDR3 loop reads CASSIGTGHYEQYF. DNA of the CDR3: TGTGCCAGTAGTATCGGGACAGGCCACTACGAGCAGTACTTC.